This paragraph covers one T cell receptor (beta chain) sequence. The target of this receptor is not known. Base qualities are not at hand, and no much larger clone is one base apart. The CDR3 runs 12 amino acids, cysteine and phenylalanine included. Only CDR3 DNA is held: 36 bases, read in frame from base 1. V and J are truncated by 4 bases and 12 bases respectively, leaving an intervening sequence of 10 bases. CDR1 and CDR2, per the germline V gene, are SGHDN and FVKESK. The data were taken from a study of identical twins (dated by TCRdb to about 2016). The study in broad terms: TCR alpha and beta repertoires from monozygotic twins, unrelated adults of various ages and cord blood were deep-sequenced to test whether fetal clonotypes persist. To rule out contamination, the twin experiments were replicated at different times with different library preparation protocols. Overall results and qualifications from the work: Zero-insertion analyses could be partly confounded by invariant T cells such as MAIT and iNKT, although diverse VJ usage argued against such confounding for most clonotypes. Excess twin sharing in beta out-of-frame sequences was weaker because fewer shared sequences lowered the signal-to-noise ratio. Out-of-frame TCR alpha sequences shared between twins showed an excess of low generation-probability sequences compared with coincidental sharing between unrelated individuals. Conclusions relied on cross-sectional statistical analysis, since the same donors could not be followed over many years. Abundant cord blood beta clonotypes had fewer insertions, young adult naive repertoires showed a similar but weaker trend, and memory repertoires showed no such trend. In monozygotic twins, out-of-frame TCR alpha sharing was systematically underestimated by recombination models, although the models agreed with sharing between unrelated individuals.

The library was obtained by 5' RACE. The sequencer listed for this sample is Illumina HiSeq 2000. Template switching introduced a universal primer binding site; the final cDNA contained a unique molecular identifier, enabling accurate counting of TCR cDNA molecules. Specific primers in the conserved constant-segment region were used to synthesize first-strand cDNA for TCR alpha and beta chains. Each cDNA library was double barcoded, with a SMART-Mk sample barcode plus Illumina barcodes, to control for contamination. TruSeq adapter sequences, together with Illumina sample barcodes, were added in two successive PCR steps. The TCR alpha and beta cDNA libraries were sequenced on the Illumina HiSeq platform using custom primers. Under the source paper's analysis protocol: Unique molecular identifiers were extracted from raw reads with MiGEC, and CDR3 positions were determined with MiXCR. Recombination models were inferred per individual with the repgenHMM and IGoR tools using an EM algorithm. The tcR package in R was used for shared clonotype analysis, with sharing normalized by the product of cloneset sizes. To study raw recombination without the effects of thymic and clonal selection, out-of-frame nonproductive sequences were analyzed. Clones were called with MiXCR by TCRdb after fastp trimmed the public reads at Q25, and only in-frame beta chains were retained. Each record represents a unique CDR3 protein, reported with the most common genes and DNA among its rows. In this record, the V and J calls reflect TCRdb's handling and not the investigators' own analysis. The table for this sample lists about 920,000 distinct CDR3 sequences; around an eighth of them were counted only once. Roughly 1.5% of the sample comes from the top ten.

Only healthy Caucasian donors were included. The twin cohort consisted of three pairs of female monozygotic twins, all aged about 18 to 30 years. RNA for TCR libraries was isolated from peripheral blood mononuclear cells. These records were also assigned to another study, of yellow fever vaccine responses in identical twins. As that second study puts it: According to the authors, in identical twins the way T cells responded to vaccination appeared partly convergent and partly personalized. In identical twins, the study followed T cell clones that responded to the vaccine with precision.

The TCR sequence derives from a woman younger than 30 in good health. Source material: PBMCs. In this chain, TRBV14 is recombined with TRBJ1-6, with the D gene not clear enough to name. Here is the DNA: TGTGCCAGCAGCCCAGGTCAGGTACCCCTCCACTTT. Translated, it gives CASSPGQVPLHF.